Below are 18 T cell receptor beta chains sequenced from a single sample in a study of T-cell memory formation after mild COVID-19. One entry per CDR3 protein results from TCRdb running MiXCR on the 5' RACE reads. The table records roughly 13,000 distinct CDR3 sequences, around 13% of them present only once. Sequencing input: PBMCs or a T cell subset sorted from them (not recorded which). The receptor source for this set is a man aged 18 to 29 who had mild COVID-19 (a few samples of this study predate the infection). Cell type and time point are not known.

The chain links TRBV7-3 to TRBJ1-1; D might be TRBD1 (5 bases). With 2 bases removed from V and 5 bases from J, the gap between germline ends came to 9 bases. Germline CDR1 is SGHTA and CDR2 is FQGTGA. The CDR3 runs 13 residues. The CDR3 here is CASSLSGGTEAFF. DNA for the CDR3: TGTGCCAGCAGCTTATCGGGGGGTACTGAAGCTTTCTTT.

There are many counts of this clonotype. V gene TRBV27 combines with J gene TRBJ1-5; maybe TRBD1 (6 bases). Germline V gives CDR1 MNHEY, CDR2 SMNVEV (reference sequence). The CDR3 extends over 14 amino acids. Trimming stripped 8 bases from V and 11 bases from J, with 22 bases between. CDR3 protein: CASSRGYGGGAQHF. The CDR3 nucleotides are TGTGCCAGCTCCAGGGGTTACGGGGGTGGGGCCCAGCATTTT.

This clonotype was counted at least ten times. This chain joins TRBV6-5 and TRBJ1-1; D not resolved. CDR1 is MNHEY and CDR2 is SVGAGI in the germline V gene. V dropped 4 bases and J dropped 8 bases, with 11 bases sitting between them. The CDR3 has 12 amino acids. CDR3 loop: CASSSSRREAFF. DNA for the CDR3: TGTGCCAGCAGTTCCTCCAGGAGGGAAGCTTTCTTT.

This clonotype was found a few times. The V gene is TRBV5-5, the J gene TRBJ1-5, with D maybe TRBD1 (5 bases). CDR3 length equals 15 residues. V was cut by 1 base and J by 5 bases, with 13 bases left in between. From germline, CDR1 is SGHKS and CDR2 YYEKEE (reference sequence). Written as DNA, the CDR3 is TGTGCCAGCAGCTTGTCGGGCAGGGTTGATCAGCCCCAGCATTTT. It codes for CASSLSGRVDQPQHF.

This clonotype was seen repeatedly, ten times or more. The V and J genes are TRBV15 and TRBJ1-2; D is unresolved. Between the trimmed V and J ends, which lost 0 bases and 4 bases, there was a span of 6 bases. The CDR3 sequence is 13 residues long. The germline V gene has CDR1 LNHNV and CDR2 YYDKDF (reference sequence). The CDR3 spells CATSRDLGYGYTF. CDR3 coding DNA: TGTGCCACCAGCAGAGATCTGGGCTATGGCTACACCTTC.

This clonotype was seen at least ten times. The chain joins TRBV20-1 to TRBJ2-7; 9 bases map to TRBD1. The germline V gene has CDR1 DFQATT and CDR2 SNEGSKA (reference sequence). Trimming took 6 bases from V and 3 from J; bases not matched to a gene: 6. This CDR3 contains 13 residues. DNA of the CDR3: TGCAGTGCAAGGACAGGGGAGGTCTACGAGCAGTACGTC. The encoded protein is CSARTGEVYEQYV.

J is TRBJ2-7 and V is TRBV20-1; possibly TRBD1 for D (6 bases). CDR3 size: 15 residues. Looked up from germline, CDR1 is DFQATT and CDR2 is SNEGSKA (reference sequence). The V gene lost 4 bases and the J gene lost 4 bases, with 20 bases spanning the gap. This chain's CDR3 is CSATPGALQGYEQYF. For the CDR3, the DNA is TGCAGTGCTACCCCCGGGGCCCTTCAGGGGTACGAGCAGTACTTC.

This clonotype showed up many times. This sequence joins TRBV7-9 and TRBJ2-5; either TRBD1 or TRBD2 may fit D (5 bases each). Germline lookup yields CDR1 SEHNR and CDR2 FQNEAQ (reference sequence). Trimming took off 7 bases at V and 2 bases at J, with 17 bases between the two ends. The CDR3 spans 15 residues. CDR3 in DNA: TGTGCCAGCAACCCTAACGGGGCACCACAAGAGACCCAGTACTTC. As protein: CASNPNGAPQETQYF.

The chain carries TRBV14 and TRBJ2-1, with 15 bases lining up with TRBD2. Germline CDR1 reads SGHDN; CDR2 reads FVKESK. This CDR3 has 17 amino acids. V lost 4 bases to trimming and J lost 8 bases; unmatched junction nucleotides: 9. The CDR3 coding sequence is TGTGCCAGCAGCCGCTGGACTAGCGGGAGGGGGATCTATGAGCAGTTCTTC. Its translation: CASSRWTSGRGIYEQFF. Looking up the rest from reference TRBV14 and TRBJ2-1 gives the full variable domain: EAGVTQFPSHSVIEKGQTVTLRCDPISGHDNLYWYRRVMGKEIKFLLHFVKESKQDESGMPNNRFLAERTGGTYSTLKVQPAELEDSGVYFCASSRWTSGRGIYEQFFGPGTRLTVL.

Ten or more counts support this clonotype. The chain couples TRBV2 to TRBJ2-7; D is unresolved. The CDR3 is made up of 11 amino acids. Germline lookup yields CDR1 SNHLY and CDR2 FYNNEI. Trimming took 7 bases from V and 4 from J, leaving 8 bases between them. The CDR3 loop is CASTLAYEQYF. The CDR3, as DNA: TGTGCCAGCACTTTGGCTTACGAGCAGTACTTC.

This clonotype appeared many times. This chain uses TRBV7-9 with TRBJ1-6; D possibly corresponds to TRBD1 (6 bases). CDR1 SEHNR and CDR2 FQNEAQ come from the germline V gene (reference sequence). The V end lost 4 bases, the J end lost 7 bases, and 8 bases lay between the germline ends. This CDR3 region has 13 residues. The DNA for the CDR3 is TGTGCCAGCAGCTCAACAGGGAATTCACCCCTCCACTTT. Encoded protein: CASSSTGNSPLHF.

The table lists this clonotype with many counts. V usage is TRBV4-1 and J usage is TRBJ1-6; 8 bases are a match to TRBD1. The CDR3 runs 16 residues. CDR1 and CDR2 from the germline V gene are MGHRA and YSYEKL. After removal of 0 bases from V and 10 bases from J, the junction contained 8 bases not matched to a gene. This chain's CDR3 is CASSQDPPGGHSPLHF. The CDR3 coding sequence is TGCGCCAGCAGCCAAGATCCCCCAGGGGGCCACTCACCCCTCCACTTT.

This clonotype came up many times. The gene calls are TRBV12-3 or TRBV12-4 and TRBJ2-3; D uncertain. This CDR3 is built from 12 residues. The V and J ends lost 6 bases and 5 bases respectively, with 9 bases between them. The CDR3 sequence is CASSLIKDTQYF. DNA of the CDR3: TGTGCCAGCAGCCTCATAAAAGATACGCAGTATTTT.

Many counts were recorded for this clonotype. The chain joins TRBV4-1 to TRBJ1-1; a weak D match, TRBD1 (5 bases). Germline CDR1 MGHRA, CDR2 YSYEKL. Deletions cut 0 bases from V and 1 base from J, with 15 bases between. The CDR3 is made up of 17 amino acids. The chain's CDR3 is CASSQEGRRGPNTEAFF. As DNA, the CDR3 is TGCGCCAGCAGCCAAGAAGGAAGGAGGGGCCCGAACACTGAAGCTTTCTTT.

This clonotype is deemed medium-sized (0.01 to 0.1%). The genes are TRBV12-3 or TRBV12-4 and TRBJ2-6; D is undetermined. This CDR3 is built from 15 residues. Trimming pared 5 bases from V and 1 base from J, leaving 9 bases between. CDR3 coding DNA: TGTGCCAGCAGTCCCCCAGTATCTGGGGCCAACGTCCTGACTTTC. This gives the protein CASSPPVSGANVLTF.

This clonotype came up many times. The chain is built from TRBV6-2 or TRBV6-3 and TRBJ2-7, with a possible D match to TRBD2 (6 bases). The germline V gene encodes CDR1 MNHEY and CDR2 SVGEGT. Trimming shortened V by 8 bases and J by 3 bases, and 14 bases separated the two germline ends. The CDR3 is 13 residues long. The CDR3 coding sequence is TGTGCCAGCGGGACCGACGGGGGCTACGAGCAGTACGTC. This encodes CASGTDGGYEQYV.

The chain joins TRBV7-8 to TRBJ1-4; no clear D gene. The CDR3 consists of 11 residues. Trimming took 2 bases from V and 8 from J, leaving 3 bases between them. Germline CDR1 reads SGHVS; CDR2 reads FQNEAQ. CDR3 nucleotides: TGTGCCAGCAGCTTATCAGAAAAACTGTTTTTT. Translation: CASSLSEKLFF. Combining the CDR3 with reference TRBV7-8 and TRBJ1-4 gives the whole variable domain GAGVSQSPRYKVAKRGQDVALRCDPISGHVSLFWYQQALGQGPEFLTYFQNEAQLDKSGLPSDRFFAERPEGSVSTLKIQRTQQEDSAVYLCASSLSEKLFFGSGTQLSVL.

The sample holds many counts of this clonotype. The gene calls are TRBV30 and TRBJ2-5; D might be TRBD1 or TRBD2, each matching 5 bases. V was shortened by 1 base and J by 5 bases, with 8 bases between the two germline ends. CDR3 length: 12 amino acids. CDR1 is GTSNPN and CDR2 is SVGIG in the germline V gene (reference sequence). The CDR3 nucleotides read TGTGCCTGGAGTGCCGGGGCGGAGACCCAGTACTTC. This gives the protein CAWSAGAETQYF.